The rows below give T cell receptor beta chains drawn from one sample of a study of T cells in Graves' hyperthyroidism and ophthalmopathy. MiXCR was run by TCRdb on the multiplex PCR reads, yielding one entry per CDR3 protein. This sample has about 400,000 distinct CDR3 sequences, with roughly 13% found just once. Sequencing was done on a sample of blood. The receptors derive from a woman aged 18-35 years with Graves' hyperthyroidism. Each CDR3 is given with its conserved first and last residue. The D gene is left open where the match is weak. Where a row states a size, it is once, few, many or the class of an expanded clone; other rows omit it.

cdr3_aa,cdr3_nt,clone_size,v_call,d_call,j_call
CASSSWAGGYTF,TGTGCCAGCAGTTCTTGGGCGGGTGGCTACACCTTC,many,TRBV27,-,TRBJ1-2
CASRGQGQETQYF,TGTGCCAGCAGGGGACAGGGCCAAGAGACCCAGTACTTC,few,TRBV6-1,TRBD1,TRBJ2-5
CASSQSWIPNYGYTF,TGTGCCAGCAGTCAATCCTGGATACCTAACTATGGCTACACCTTC,-,TRBV2,-,TRBJ1-2
CASTSSGSGDTQYF,TGTGCCAGCACAAGTAGCGGGAGCGGAGATACGCAGTATTTT,-,TRBV5-4,TRBD2,TRBJ2-3
CASRPPVGTSGRASGTGELFF,TGTGCCAGCAGGCCCCCCGTCGGGACTAGCGGGAGGGCGTCGGGAACCGGGGAGCTGTTTTTT,many,TRBV28,TRBD2,TRBJ2-2
CSARDIRRGLDTEAFF,TGCAGTGCTAGAGATATCCGAAGGGGCCTGGACACTGAAGCTTTCTTT,many,TRBV20-1,-,TRBJ1-1
CASSPRFLRTKIGNNEQFF,TGTGCCAGCAGTCCACGATTTTTGCGGACTAAGATCGGAAACAATGAGCAGTTCTTC,many,TRBV28,-,TRBJ2-1
CASSVPVSGYTF,TGTGCCAGCAGCGTTCCTGTTTCTGGCTACACCTTC,many,TRBV2,-,TRBJ1-2
CASSPGTSGISEQFF,TGTGCCAGCAGCCCTGGGACTAGCGGGATATCTGAGCAGTTCTTC,-,TRBV7-9,TRBD2,TRBJ2-1
CASSLAGQGFGGFHEQFF,TGTGCCAGCAGCTTAGCGGGACAGGGGTTTGGGGGATTCCATGAGCAGTTCTTC,few,TRBV7-9,TRBD1,TRBJ2-1
CASSFFTSGSNEQFF,TGTGCCAGCAGTTTTTTTACTAGCGGGAGCAATGAGCAGTTCTTC,many,TRBV28,TRBD2,TRBJ2-1
CASSEYLPASSGNTIYF,TGTGCCAGCAGTGAATACCTCCCTGCGAGCTCTGGAAACACCATATATTTT,few,TRBV6-1,-,TRBJ1-3
CAGGPPLHF,TGTGCCGGGGGGCCACCCCTCCACTTT,-,TRBV30,-,TRBJ1-6
CASGLVLGQGSNTGELFF,TGTGCTAGTGGTTTGGTTCTGGGACAGGGATCGAACACCGGGGAGCTGTTTTTT,many,TRBV12-5,TRBD1,TRBJ2-2
CAGSRGQQNTEAFF,TGTGCCGGCAGCCGGGGACAGCAGAACACTGAAGCTTTCTTT,-,TRBV28,TRBD1,TRBJ1-1
CASSLGGRGAYEQYF,TGTGCCAGCAGCTTGGGCGGGAGAGGGGCCTACGAGCAGTACTTC,-,TRBV5-4,TRBD2,TRBJ2-7
CASSPMRGQQPQHF,TGTGCCAGCTCACCAATGAGGGGGCAGCAGCCCCAGCATTTT,-,TRBV18,TRBD1,TRBJ1-5
CAWRRNEGTEAFF,TGTGCCTGGAGGCGGAATGAAGGCACTGAAGCTTTCTTT,-,TRBV30,-,TRBJ1-1
CASSMKGVLLTDTQYF,TGTGCCAGCAGTATGAAGGGGGTGTTATTAACAGATACGCAGTATTTT,few,TRBV13,-,TRBJ2-3
CASSPSEGRGTEAFF,TGTGCCAGCAGCCCCTCCGAGGGGCGAGGCACTGAAGCTTTCTTT,many,TRBV7-9,-,TRBJ1-1
CASSQLAGESNEQFF,TGTGCCAGCAGCCAACTAGCGGGAGAGAGCAATGAGCAGTTCTTC,-,TRBV6-1,TRBD2,TRBJ2-1
CSARVSAGGNQPQHF,TGCAGTGCTAGAGTCTCCGCAGGGGGCAATCAGCCCCAGCATTTT,many,TRBV20-1,-,TRBJ1-5
CSVRLAGRENIQYF,TGCAGCGTCCGACTAGCGGGAAGGGAAAACATTCAGTACTTC,many,TRBV29-1,TRBD2,TRBJ2-4
CASSISSTGALYGYTF,TGTGCCAGTAGTATATCATCGACAGGGGCCCTCTATGGCTACACCTTC,few,TRBV19,TRBD1,TRBJ1-2
CASSLAPGTSGYEQYF,TGTGCCAGCAGCTTAGCGCCCGGGACTAGCGGTTACGAGCAGTACTTC,few,TRBV7-9,TRBD2,TRBJ2-7
CASSSPGRSYEQYF,TGTGCCAGCAGTTCACCGGGACGCTCCTACGAGCAGTACTTC,many,TRBV28,-,TRBJ2-7
CSANRELSDTQYF,TGCAGTGCTAACAGGGAACTGTCCGATACGCAGTATTTT,many,TRBV20-1,-,TRBJ2-3
CASSPRGLPGYNEQFF,TGTGCCAGCAGTCCCCGGGGACTACCAGGTTACAATGAGCAGTTCTTC,many,TRBV28,TRBD2,TRBJ2-1
CASSLGQGAGTEAFF,TGTGCCAGCAGCTTGGGACAGGGGGCCGGCACTGAAGCTTTCTTT,many,TRBV5-8,TRBD1,TRBJ1-1
CASSLGYAALDTQYF,TGTGCCAGCAGCTTAGGGTACGCGGCGCTGGATACGCAGTATTTT,-,TRBV7-9,-,TRBJ2-3